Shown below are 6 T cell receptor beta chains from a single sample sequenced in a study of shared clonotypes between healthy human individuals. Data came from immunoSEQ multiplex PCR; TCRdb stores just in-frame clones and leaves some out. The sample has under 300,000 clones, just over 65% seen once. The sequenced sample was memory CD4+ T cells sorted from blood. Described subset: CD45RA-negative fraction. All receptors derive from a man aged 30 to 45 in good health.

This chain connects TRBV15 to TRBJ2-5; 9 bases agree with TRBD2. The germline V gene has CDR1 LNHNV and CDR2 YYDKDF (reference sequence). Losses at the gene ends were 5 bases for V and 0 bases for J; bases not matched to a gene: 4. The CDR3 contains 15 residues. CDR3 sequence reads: CATSVRLADQETQYF. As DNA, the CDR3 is TGTGCCACCAGCGTTAGACTAGCGGACCAAGAGACCCAGTACTTC.

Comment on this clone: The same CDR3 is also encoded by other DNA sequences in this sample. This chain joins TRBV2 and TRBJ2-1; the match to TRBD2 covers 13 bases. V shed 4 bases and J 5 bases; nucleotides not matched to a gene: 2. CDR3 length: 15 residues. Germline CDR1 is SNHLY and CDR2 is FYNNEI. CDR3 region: CASSGTSGRHNEQFF. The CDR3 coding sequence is TGTGCCAGCAGTGGGACTAGCGGGAGACACAATGAGCAGTTCTTC. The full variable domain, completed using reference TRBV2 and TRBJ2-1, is EPEVTQTPSHQVTQMGQEVILRCVPISNHLYFYWYRQILGQKVEFLVSFYNNEISEKSEIFDDQFSVERPDGSNFTLKIRSTKLEDSAMYFCASSGTSGRHNEQFFGPGTRLTVL.

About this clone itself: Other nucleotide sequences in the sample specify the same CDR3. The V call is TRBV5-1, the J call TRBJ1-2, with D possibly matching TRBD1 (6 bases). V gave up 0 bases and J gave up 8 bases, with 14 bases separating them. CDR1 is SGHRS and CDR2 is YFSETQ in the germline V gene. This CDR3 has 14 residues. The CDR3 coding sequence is TGCGCCAGCAGCTTGGGGCAGGGGTTGGGCGGCTACACCTTC. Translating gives CASSLGQGLGGYTF.

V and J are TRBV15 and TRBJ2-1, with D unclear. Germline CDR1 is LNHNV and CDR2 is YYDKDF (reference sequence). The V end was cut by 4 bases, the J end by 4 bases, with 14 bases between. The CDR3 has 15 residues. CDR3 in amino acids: CATSTDFALYNEQFF. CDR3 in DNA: TGTGCCACCAGCACTGATTTCGCCTTATACAATGAGCAGTTCTTC.

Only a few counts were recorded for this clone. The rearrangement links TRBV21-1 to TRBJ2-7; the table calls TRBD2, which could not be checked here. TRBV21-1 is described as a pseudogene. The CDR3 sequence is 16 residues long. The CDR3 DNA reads TGTGCCAGCAGCCTATCTAGTATTTTTGGCTCCTACGAGCAGTACTTC. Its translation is CASSLSSIFGSYEQYF.

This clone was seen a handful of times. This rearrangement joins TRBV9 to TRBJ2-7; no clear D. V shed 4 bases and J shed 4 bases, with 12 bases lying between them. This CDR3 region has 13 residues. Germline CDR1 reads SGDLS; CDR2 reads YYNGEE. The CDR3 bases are TGTGCCAGCAGCCGAATGGACGGATACGAGCAGTACTTC. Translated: CASSRMDGYEQYF.